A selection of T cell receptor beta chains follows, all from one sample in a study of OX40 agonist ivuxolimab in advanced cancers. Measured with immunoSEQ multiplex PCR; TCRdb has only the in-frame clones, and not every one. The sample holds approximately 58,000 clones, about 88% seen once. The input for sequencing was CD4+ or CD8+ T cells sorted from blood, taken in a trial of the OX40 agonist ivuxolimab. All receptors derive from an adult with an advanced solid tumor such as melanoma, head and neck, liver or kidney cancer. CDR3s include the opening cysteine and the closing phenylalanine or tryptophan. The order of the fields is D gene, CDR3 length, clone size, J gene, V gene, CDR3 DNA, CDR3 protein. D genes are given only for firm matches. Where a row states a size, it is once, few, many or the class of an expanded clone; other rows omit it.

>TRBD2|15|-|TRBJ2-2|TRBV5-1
TGCGCCAGCAGCTTGGGGACTAGCAGCACCGGGGAGCTGTTTTTT
CASSLGTSSTGELFF
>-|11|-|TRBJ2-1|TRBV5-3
TGTGCCAGAAGCAGTCAGAATGAGCAGTTCTTC
CARSSQNEQFF
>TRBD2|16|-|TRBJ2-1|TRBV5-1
TGCGCCAGCAGCTTGGGAGGAGCGGGGGTATACAATGAGCAGTTCTTC
CASSLGGAGVYNEQFF
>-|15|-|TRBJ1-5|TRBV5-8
TGTGCCAGTTTGAGGGGCCCGCCTAGACGCCAGCCCCAGCATTTT
CASLRGPPRRQPQHF
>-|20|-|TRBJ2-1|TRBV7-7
TGTGCTAGCAGCCGCGAGTTCAGGGGGCTTGGCGGGAGCTCCTACAATGAGCAGTTCTTC
CASSREFRGLGGSSYNEQFF
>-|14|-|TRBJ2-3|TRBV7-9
TGTGCCAGCAGCTTGATGGGGAGCACAGATACGCAGTATTTT
CASSLMGSTDTQYF
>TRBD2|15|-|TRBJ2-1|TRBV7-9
TGTGCCAGCAGCTCGAGACTAGCGGGGGTCAATGAGCAGTTCTTC
CASSSRLAGVNEQFF
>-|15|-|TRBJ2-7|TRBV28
TGTGCCAGCAGTTTAGGAATGGGCAGGGGCTACGAGCAGTACTTC
CASSLGMGRGYEQYF
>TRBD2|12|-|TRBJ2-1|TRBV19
TGTGCCAGTAGGGGACTAGACCTTGAGCAGTTCTTC
CASRGLDLEQFF
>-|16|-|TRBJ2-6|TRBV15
TGTGCCACCAGCAGAGATAGATTAGCGGGGGCCAACGTCCTGACTTTC
CATSRDRLAGANVLTF
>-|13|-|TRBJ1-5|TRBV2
TGTGCCAGCAGAACAGGTAGCAATCAGCCCCAGCATTTT
CASRTGSNQPQHF
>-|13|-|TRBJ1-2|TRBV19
TGTGCCAGTAGCAGCCTGGAACTCTATGGCTACACCTTC
CASSSLELYGYTF
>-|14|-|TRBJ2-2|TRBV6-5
TGTGCCAGCCGAACTGAGGGGGAGCCCGGGGAGCTGTTTTTT
CASRTEGEPGELFF
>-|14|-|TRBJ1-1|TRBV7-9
TGTGCCAGCAGCCCCCAAGGGGTTTACACTGAAGCTTTCTTT
CASSPQGVYTEAFF
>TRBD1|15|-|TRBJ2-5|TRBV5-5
TGTGCCAGCAGCTCCGGACAGGGGCAAATAGAGACCCAGTACTTC
CASSSGQGQIETQYF
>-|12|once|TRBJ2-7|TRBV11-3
TGTGCCAGCAGCTCCGACAACTACGAGCAGTACTTC
CASSSDNYEQYF
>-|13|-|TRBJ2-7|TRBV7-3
TGTGCCAGCAGCCCTCCCGGGGGTGGCGAGCAGTACTTC
CASSPPGGGEQYF
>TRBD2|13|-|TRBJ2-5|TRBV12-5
TGTGCTAGTGGTTCGGGGGGGTCAAAGACCCAGTACTTC
CASGSGGSKTQYF
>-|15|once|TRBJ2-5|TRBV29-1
TGCAGCGTTCACAAATCCAGGGGAGGGCAAGAGACCCAGTACTTC
CSVHKSRGGQETQYF